The 10 T cell receptor beta chains below come from one sample, sequenced in a study of Graves' ophthalmopathy and Graves' hyperthyroidism. As the template, RNA transcripts were used to amplify TCR beta CDR3 regions. First-round RT-PCR employed HTBI primers, with a second-round multiplex PCR after it. TCRdb passed the multiplex PCR reads through MiXCR, listing each CDR3 protein once. The sample gives approximately 45,000 distinct CDR3 sequences, 50% of which show up once; approximately 23% is in the top ten. The sample was peripheral blood. All receptors derive from an adult man with Graves' ophthalmopathy.

The rearrangement joins TRBV20-1 to TRBJ2-5, with 11 bases aligning to TRBD2. Germline V gene sequence: CDR1 DFQATT, CDR2 SNEGSKA (reference sequence). This CDR3 spans 16 amino acids. V was clipped by 1 base and J by 4 bases; unmatched bases: 8. CDR3 coding DNA: TGCAGTGCTAGAGGTCATACTAGCGGGAGAGTAGAGACCCAGTACTTC. This sequence encodes CSARGHTSGRVETQYF.

This clonotype was detected once. This sequence joins TRBV7-3 and TRBJ2-5, with D perhaps TRBD1 or TRBD2 (5 bases each). In germline, CDR1 is SGHTA, CDR2 FQGTGA. V lost 4 bases to trimming and J lost 5 bases, with 14 bases between them. The CDR3 length is 14 residues. CDR3 nucleotide sequence: TGTGCCAGCAGCTCGGGGCGGCCGGCGGAGACCCAGTACTTC. Encoded protein: CASSSGRPAETQYF.

At least ten counts were recorded for this clonotype. CDR3 DNA: TGTGCCAGCAGCGTTTATTCTGAACCCAACACTGAAGCTTTCTTT. Translating it yields CASSVYSEPNTEAFF. This chain joins TRBV7-9 and TRBJ1-1; D remains unclear. The CDR3 totals 15 residues. Trimming stripped 5 bases from V and 2 bases from J, with 15 bases between. Germline loops: CDR1 SEHNR, CDR2 FQNEAQ (reference sequence).

Many counts were recorded for this clonotype. A much larger clone differs by one base, so this may be a read error. Because the CDR3 is missing its conserved closing phenylalanine or tryptophan, this is likely a read error. V gene TRBV9 combines with J gene TRBJ2-3, with D tentatively TRBD1 (6 bases). This CDR3 is built from 16 residues. The V end was cut by 0 bases, the J end by 4 bases, with 15 bases between. The V gene's germline CDR1 is SGDLS and CDR2 YYNGEE. The CDR3 region has the DNA TGTGCCAGCAGCGTAGAACCAGGGGTGGCTTCAGATACGCAGTATCTT. It is translated as CASSVEPGVASDTQYL.

This chain joins TRBV20-1 and TRBJ1-6; D remains unclear. This CDR3 is 15 amino acids long. Germline V gene lookup returns CDR1 DFQATT and CDR2 SNEGSKA (reference sequence). The V and J ends lost 1 base and 9 bases respectively, with 16 bases between them. CDR3 region: CSARGGTGMGSPLHF. CDR3 DNA: TGCAGTGCTAGAGGAGGCACGGGAATGGGTTCACCCCTCCACTTT.

This clonotype has ten or more counts. The chain combines TRBV19 with TRBJ2-5; tentatively, D is TRBD1 or TRBD2 (6 bases each). Germline V gene sequence: CDR1 LNHDA, CDR2 SQIVND (reference sequence). The germline V and J ends were trimmed by 4 bases and 5 bases, with 14 bases remaining between them. The CDR3 is 14 amino acids. This CDR3 is CASSSGTWEETQYF. CDR3 nucleotides: TGTGCCAGTAGTAGCGGGACATGGGAGGAGACCCAGTACTTC.

This clonotype was found many times. The chain has TRBV5-1 and TRBJ1-2; 11 nucleotides align to TRBD1. CDR3 length equals 15 residues. Germline CDR1 reads SGHRS; CDR2 reads YFSETQ. Losses at the gene ends were 4 bases for V and 7 bases for J; bases not matched to a gene: 9. As DNA, the CDR3 is TGCGCCAGCAGCGGCTCCTGGACAGGGGGCGGTGGCTACACCTTC. Translation: CASSGSWTGGGGYTF.

The chain carries TRBV7-3 and TRBJ2-4, with TRBD2 identical over 15 bases. Unmatched junction bases numbered 8, after V lost 4 bases and J lost 7 bases. This CDR3 comprises 17 residues. Germline loops: CDR1 SGHTA, CDR2 FQGTGA. The CDR3 sequence: CASSSGTSGGQGNIQYF. For the CDR3, the DNA is TGTGCCAGCAGCTCAGGGACTAGCGGGGGGCAGGGGAACATTCAGTACTTC.

The table lists this clonotype with many counts. This chain links TRBV5-1 with TRBJ2-5, with 11 bases identical to TRBD2. With V trimmed by 0 bases and J by 5 bases, 3 bases remained unmatched. The CDR3 contains 15 residues. Germline-derived CDR1 and CDR2 are SGHRS and YFSETQ. The CDR3 here is CASSLVAGGPETQYF. The CDR3 DNA reads TGCGCCAGCAGCTTGGTAGCGGGAGGGCCGGAGACCCAGTACTTC.

This clonotype came up once. This sequence joins TRBV2 and TRBJ1-2, with D uncertain. The V end was cut by 3 bases, the J end by 6 bases, with 11 bases between. Per the germline V gene, CDR1 is SNHLY and CDR2 is FYNNEI. The CDR3 totals 13 residues. The DNA for the CDR3 is TGTGCCAGCAGTGATTGGGCAGCTGATGGCTACACCTTC. This translates into CASSDWAADGYTF. Full variable domain (rest looked up from reference TRBV2 and TRBJ1-2): EPEVTQTPSHQVTQMGQEVILRCVPISNHLYFYWYRQILGQKVEFLVSFYNNEISEKSEIFDDQFSVERPDGSNFTLKIRSTKLEDSAMYFCASSDWAADGYTFGSGTRLTVV.